This entry concerns a single T cell receptor (beta chain). The CDR3 consists of 13 residues. Trimming stripped 8 bases from V and 9 bases from J, with 17 bases between. Germline V gene sequence: CDR1 MNHEY, CDR2 SVGAGI. The library targeted TCRbeta and was prepared with unique molecular identifiers. TCRdb independently ran MiXCR on the PCR reads; one entry per CDR3 protein. The sample consists of approximately 510,000 distinct CDR3 sequences, about 16% of them appearing once. This sample stems from a study of T-cell reconstitution after alpha-beta-depleted transplantation in children. The V and J genes are TRBV6-5 and TRBJ1-5, with D perhaps matching TRBD1 (5 bases). The sequenced sample was PBMCs from the stem cell graft donor, obtained from the stem cell graft. The clonotype was recovered from a human donor who donated a stem cell graft to a child with acute lymphoblastic leukemia. The CDR3 here is CASRDGGQGPQHF. The CDR3 DNA sequence: TGTGCCAGCCGGGACGGAGGGCAAGGGCCCCAGCATTTT.